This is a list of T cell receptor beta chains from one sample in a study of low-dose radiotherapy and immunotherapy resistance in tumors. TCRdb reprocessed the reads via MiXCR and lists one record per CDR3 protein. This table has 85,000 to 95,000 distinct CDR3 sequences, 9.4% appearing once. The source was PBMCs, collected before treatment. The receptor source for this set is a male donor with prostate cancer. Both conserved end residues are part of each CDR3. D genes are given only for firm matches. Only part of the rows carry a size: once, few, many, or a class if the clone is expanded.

CASSFLRDTNTEAFF,TGTGCCAGCAGCTTTCTCCGGGACACGAACACTGAAGCTTTCTTT,NA,15,TRBV7-9,TRBJ1-1,many
CASSLTGLRTEAFF,TGTGCCAGCAGCTTGACAGGGTTGCGCACTGAAGCTTTCTTT,TRBD1,14,TRBV7-8,TRBJ1-1,many
CASSLPGPSEKLFF,TGTGCCAGCAGTTTACCCGGACCCAGTGAAAAACTGTTTTTT,NA,14,TRBV27,TRBJ1-4,many
CSASGPQLADYGYTF,TGCAGCGCCTCAGGGCCCCAGTTGGCTGACTATGGCTACACCTTC,NA,15,TRBV29-1,TRBJ1-2,few
CASSLRRDNTDTQYF,TGCGCCAGCAGCTTGCGGAGGGATAACACAGATACGCAGTATTTT,NA,15,TRBV5-1,TRBJ2-3,NA
CASADLNTGELFF,TGTGCCAGCGCCGACTTGAACACCGGGGAGCTGTTTTTT,NA,13,TRBV12-3/TRBV12-4,TRBJ2-2,many
CASVPGTRTYEQYF,TGTGCCAGCGTCCCCGGGACTAGAACCTACGAGCAGTACTTC,TRBD2,14,TRBV28,TRBJ2-7,many
CSARDAQGAPDEQFF,TGCAGTGCTAGAGATGCCCAGGGGGCCCCCGATGAGCAGTTCTTC,TRBD1,15,TRBV20-1,TRBJ2-1,many
CASSLGSPNEQFF,TGTGCCAGCAGCTTAGGTAGTCCAAATGAGCAGTTCTTC,NA,13,TRBV5-4,TRBJ2-1,many
CASAKGKGSYEQYF,TGTGCCTCCGCCAAAGGGAAGGGCTCCTACGAGCAGTACTTC,NA,14,TRBV12-3/TRBV12-4,TRBJ2-7,NA
CASSTPQGGTGELFF,TGTGCCAGCAGCACTCCCCAGGGAGGGACCGGGGAGCTGTTTTTT,TRBD2,15,TRBV9,TRBJ2-2,many
CASSFVGGSGANVLTF,TGTGCCAGCAGTTTTGTCGGCGGCTCTGGGGCCAACGTCCTGACTTTC,NA,16,TRBV28,TRBJ2-6,many
CASSLQGNEQFF,TGTGCCAGCAGCCTACAGGGCAATGAGCAGTTCTTC,NA,12,TRBV6-2/TRBV6-3,TRBJ2-1,many
CASSFLSGANVLTF,TGTGCCAGCAGCTTTCTTTCTGGGGCCAACGTCCTGACTTTC,NA,14,TRBV5-6,TRBJ2-6,NA
CASSSRAVSTDTQYF,TGTGCCAGCAGTTCGAGAGCGGTTAGCACAGATACGCAGTATTTT,NA,15,TRBV28,TRBJ2-3,many
CSVEGARLGYTF,TGCAGCGTCGAAGGGGCAAGGCTTGGCTACACCTTC,NA,12,TRBV29-1,TRBJ1-2,many
CSVDSARASVGYTF,TGCAGCGTTGATAGCGCCAGGGCGTCGGTTGGCTACACCTTC,NA,14,TRBV29-1,TRBJ1-2,many
CAIKGTSTGELFF,TGTGCCATCAAAGGGACCAGCACCGGGGAGCTGTTTTTT,NA,13,TRBV10-3,TRBJ2-2,few
CASSGPGSGANVLTF,TGTGCCAGCAGCGGACCGGGCTCTGGGGCCAACGTCCTGACTTTC,NA,15,TRBV28,TRBJ2-6,NA
CASSHGDRPGEQYF,TGTGCCAGCAGCCATGGGGACAGGCCTGGCGAGCAGTACTTC,TRBD1,14,TRBV3-1,TRBJ2-7,many
CASSFFYDPGNEQYF,TGTGCCAGCAGCTTCTTTTACGACCCTGGGAATGAGCAGTACTTC,NA,15,TRBV7-2,TRBJ2-7,many
CASSGQGSRTEAFF,TGTGCCAGCAGTGGACAGGGGTCCCGCACTGAAGCTTTCTTT,TRBD1,14,TRBV28,TRBJ1-1,many
CASSTAYEQYF,TGTGCCAGCAGCACCGCCTACGAGCAGTACTTC,NA,11,TRBV14,TRBJ2-7,many
CAGGGGGELFF,TGTGCCGGAGGAGGTGGCGGGGAGCTGTTTTTT,NA,11,TRBV12-3/TRBV12-4,TRBJ2-2,many
CASSQWGRDEKLFF,TGCGCCAGCAGCCAATGGGGAAGGGATGAAAAACTGTTTTTT,NA,14,TRBV4-1,TRBJ1-4,many
CASSITGDEQYF,TGTGCCAGTAGTATAACAGGGGACGAGCAGTACTTC,TRBD1,12,TRBV19,TRBJ2-7,many
CASSPGPNTDTQYF,TGTGCCAGCAGCCCCGGACCGAACACAGATACGCAGTATTTT,NA,14,TRBV7-3,TRBJ2-3,many
CASSYGNNYGYTF,TGTGCCAGCAGTTATGGGAATAACTATGGCTACACCTTC,NA,13,TRBV28,TRBJ1-2,many
CASSYSIRAASSYEQYF,TGTGCCAGCAGTTACTCGATTAGGGCGGCAAGCTCCTACGAGCAGTACTTC,NA,17,TRBV6-2/TRBV6-3,TRBJ2-7,NA
CASSSMGTDTQYF,TGTGCCAGCAGTTCCATGGGGACAGATACGCAGTATTTT,NA,13,TRBV6-6,TRBJ2-3,many
CASSSVTGSVSYEQYF,TGTGCCAGCAGTTCCGTTACGGGATCGGTTTCCTACGAGCAGTACTTC,NA,16,TRBV5-6,TRBJ2-7,many
CASGLQLTGNYRNEQFF,TGTGCTAGTGGTTTACAACTTACAGGGAACTACCGCAATGAGCAGTTCTTC,NA,17,TRBV12-5,TRBJ2-1,few
CAWSVLAGDTGELFF,TGTGCCTGGAGTGTACTAGCGGGAGACACCGGGGAGCTGTTTTTT,TRBD2,15,TRBV30,TRBJ2-2,many
CASSADIGSYEQYF,TGTGCCAGCAGTGCAGATATCGGGAGCTACGAGCAGTACTTC,NA,14,TRBV25-1,TRBJ2-7,many
CASSQDYSNYEQYF,TGCGCCAGCAGCCAAGATTATTCCAACTACGAGCAGTACTTC,NA,14,TRBV4-3,TRBJ2-7,many
CASSLSGTYEQYF,TGCGCCAGCAGCTTGTCAGGGACCTACGAGCAGTACTTC,NA,13,TRBV5-1,TRBJ2-7,many
CASIIAGEKETQYF,TGTGCCAGCATCATAGCGGGAGAGAAGGAGACCCAGTACTTC,TRBD2,14,TRBV28,TRBJ2-5,many
CASSQGRANYGYTF,TGCGCCAGCAGCCAAGGAAGGGCTAACTATGGCTACACCTTC,NA,14,TRBV4-1,TRBJ1-2,NA
CASSLVRRETQYF,TGTGCCAGCAGTTTAGTTCGGCGAGAGACCCAGTACTTC,NA,13,TRBV12-3/TRBV12-4,TRBJ2-5,few
CASSLSGAREQYF,TGCGCCAGCAGCCTCTCAGGGGCCCGCGAGCAGTACTTC,NA,13,TRBV5-1,TRBJ2-7,many
CASSSGQGGVLYQETQYF,TGTGCCAGCAGTTCCGGACAGGGGGGCGTCTTGTACCAAGAGACCCAGTACTTC,TRBD1,18,TRBV6-8,TRBJ2-5,many
CASSLYGYNSPLHF,TGTGCCAGCAGTTTATATGGGTATAATTCACCCCTCCACTTT,NA,14,TRBV27,TRBJ1-6,many
CSARTSGSGTGELFF,TGCAGTGCTAGAACGTCCGGGAGCGGGACCGGGGAGCTGTTTTTT,NA,15,TRBV20-1,TRBJ2-2,many
CATSRDGLAGVDTQYF,TGTGCCACCAGCAGAGATGGACTAGCGGGAGTGGATACGCAGTATTTT,TRBD2,16,TRBV15,TRBJ2-3,many
CASTPLGQGYFGEQFF,TGTGCCAGCACCCCTTTGGGACAGGGGTATTTCGGCGAGCAGTTCTTC,TRBD1,16,TRBV28,TRBJ2-1,many
CASSTPGSQPQHF,TGTGCCAGCAGTACCCCAGGGAGTCAGCCCCAGCATTTT,NA,13,TRBV28,TRBJ1-5,many
CASSLGGGMNTEAFF,TGTGCCAGCAGTTTGGGGGGAGGGATGAACACTGAAGCTTTCTTT,NA,15,TRBV27,TRBJ1-1,NA
CASSNTGGETEAFF,TGTGCCAGCAGTAACACAGGGGGCGAAACTGAAGCTTTCTTT,TRBD1,14,TRBV28,TRBJ1-1,many
CASSQEGETQYF,TGTGCCAGCAGCCAAGAGGGAGAGACCCAGTACTTC,NA,12,TRBV4-2,TRBJ2-5,many
CAFTGHSGNTIYF,TGTGCCTTTACAGGGCACTCTGGAAACACCATATATTTT,NA,13,TRBV10-3,TRBJ1-3,many
CASSVGRAWDEQYF,TGTGCCAGCAGCGTGGGGAGGGCCTGGGACGAGCAGTACTTC,TRBD2,14,TRBV25-1,TRBJ2-7,NA
CASSPGTASTDTQYF,TGTGCCAGCAGTCCCGGGACAGCTAGCACAGATACGCAGTATTTT,TRBD1,15,TRBV6-6,TRBJ2-3,many
CASSPRVLDTQYF,TGTGCCAGCAGTCCCCGAGTGTTGGACACGCAGTATTTT,NA,13,TRBV12-3/TRBV12-4,TRBJ2-3,few
CASKAIGGTDTQYF,TGTGCCAGTAAGGCGATCGGTGGCACAGATACGCAGTATTTT,NA,14,TRBV19,TRBJ2-3,many
CASSPRGQQGVGYEQYF,TGTGCCAGCAGTCCCCGCGGTCAACAGGGGGTAGGGTACGAGCAGTACTTC,TRBD1,17,TRBV27,TRBJ2-7,NA